The clone carrying this T cell receptor (beta chain) has a count of ten or more. What it binds is not known. The CDR3 contains 15 residues. CDR1 SNHLY and CDR2 FYNNEI come from the germline V gene. The V gene end was trimmed by 2 bases and the J gene end by 5 bases; junction bases not matched to a gene: 5. Per sample, at least 5 micrograms of total RNA were extracted. The data are from a study of blood T cells in healthy people across ages. Findings of the study overall: PBMCs left unsorted prevented a conclusive naive versus antigen-experienced comparison.

A second roughly 6 to 11 cycle PCR used barcoded and J-beta primers. TCRdb itself ran the 5' RACE reads through MiXCR, one entry per CDR3 protein. This sample carries roughly 550,000 distinct CDR3 sequences, 24% of them seen once, and the ten largest clones take just over 8.5%. A further study also used this sample, focusing on T cells of mothers and their children. That study reports: The study recruited a few healthy Caucasian mothers and their six children as donors.

The sequenced sample consisted of blood. This TCR derives from a boy between 5 and 17 years old in good health. The rearrangement links TRBV2 to TRBJ2-2, with TRBD2 matching 7 bases. The CDR3 loop is CASSELGLDTGELFF. Here the CDR3 DNA reads TGTGCCAGCAGTGAACTAGGACTAGATACCGGGGAGCTGTTTTTT.